The present TCR beta chain was sequenced within a study of shared clonotypes between healthy human individuals. Study summary: Each donor's CD4 naive and CD4 memory cells filled three plates apiece, CD8 naive two, and CD8 memory one.

Concerning this clone itself: At one boundary the junction diverges from the germline segment, which might be a read error.

The CDR3 contains 15 residues. Germline assignment: CDR1 SGDLS and CDR2 YYNGEE. Sequencing was performed with immunoSEQ multiplex PCR; in TCRdb, only in-frame clones are kept and a portion is missing. The sample holds about 1 million clones, roughly 70% seen once. The healthy adult donors were HIV-negative and reported no recent acute infections or vaccinations. The sequence derives from a man aged 18 to 30 in good health. The sequenced sample consisted of memory CD4+ T cells sorted from blood. Sample subset: CD45RA-negative fraction. The chain carries TRBV9 and TRBJ2-3, with D perhaps TRBD2 (5 bases). CDR3 nucleotide sequence: TGTGCCAGCAGCGTAATCCCCGGGGAGATGGGTAGTTGTGAGTTT. Its translation is CASSVIPGEMGSCEF.